This entry lists 15 T cell receptor beta chains sequenced from one sample in a study of CD4 T cells in relation to SARS-CoV-2 and coronaviruses. Unexposed donor CD4+ T cells date from about 2011-2018, before the COVID-19 pandemic. After roughly 9 days of culture, CD4+ T cells were isolated. Antigens of these TCRs are unknown. Sequencing used immunoSEQ multiplex PCR; TCRdb keeps in-frame clones, though not all of them. The sample holds roughly 25,000 clones, roughly 73% seen once. Sequencing was carried out using CD4+ T cells from PBMCs, cultured in vitro. The receptors stem from a human donor in good health.

CDR3 bases: TGCGCCAGCAGCGGGGGACCGTCCCAAGAGACCCAGTACTTC. It encodes CASSGGPSQETQYF. The chain has TRBV5-1 and TRBJ2-5, with D possibly called TRBD1 or TRBD2 (5 bases each). This CDR3 has 14 residues. V lost 4 bases and J lost 1, with 11 bases in between. The germline V gene has CDR1 SGHRS and CDR2 YFSETQ.

The chain joins TRBV18 to TRBJ2-2; the match to TRBD1 covers 8 bases. V shed 0 bases and J 4 bases; nucleotides not matched to a gene: 7. This CDR3 is 17 amino acids long. Germline V lookup: CDR1 KGHSH, CDR2 LQKENI. CDR3 DNA: TGTGCCAGCTCACCACCGGCAGGGGGCGGTAGCACCGGGGAGCTGTTTTTT. Protein product: CASSPPAGGGSTGELFF.

The sample holds a few counts of this clone. This chain links TRBV15 with TRBJ1-2; tentatively, D is TRBD1 (5 bases). CDR3 size: 13 residues. V was trimmed by 0 bases and J by 8 bases, leaving 10 bases between them. Germline loops: CDR1 LNHNV, CDR2 YYDKDF (reference sequence). Here the CDR3 reads CATSRERDDGYTF. The DNA of the CDR3 is TGTGCCACCAGCAGAGAAAGGGACGACGGCTACACCTTC.

V is TRBV28 and J is TRBJ1-4; 8 bases line up with TRBD1. V lost 5 bases, J lost 6 bases, and 8 bases stayed unmatched. The CDR3 consists of 15 residues. Germline V gene data show CDR1 as MDHEN and CDR2 as SYDVKM. Written as DNA, the CDR3 is TGTGCCAGCAGTCTGCCGGGACAGGACCATGAAAAACTGTTTTTT. It is translated as CASSLPGQDHEKLFF.

The rearrangement links TRBV5-6 to TRBJ2-7, with a possible D match to TRBD2 (5 bases). Trimming removed 4 bases from V and 6 bases from J, with 14 bases in between. Germline V CDR1 and CDR2: SGHDT, YYEEEE. This CDR3 has 13 residues. CDR3 sequence reads: CASSPGGFSEQYF. DNA for the CDR3: TGTGCCAGCAGCCCTGGCGGGTTCAGCGAGCAGTACTTC.

V and J are TRBV9 and TRBJ1-4, with TRBD1 matching 7 bases. Per the germline V gene, CDR1 is SGDLS and CDR2 is YYNGEE. The trim removed 4 bases at V and 3 bases at J, leaving 3 bases unmatched. The CDR3 consists of 14 residues. The CDR3, as DNA: TGTGCCAGCAGCTCGGGACAGCCTAATGAAAAACTGTTTTTT. It specifies CASSSGQPNEKLFF.

The chain has TRBV10-2 and TRBJ2-7; 7 bases map to TRBD1. The trim removed 3 bases at V and 2 bases at J, leaving 4 bases unmatched. CDR1 and CDR2 from the germline V gene are WSHSY and SAAADI. The CDR3 is 14 residues long. The CDR3: CASSDGQVTYEQYF. The CDR3 DNA follows: TGCGCCAGCAGTGACGGACAGGTTACCTACGAGCAGTACTTC.

The DNA of the CDR3 is TGCGCCAGCAGCCAAATAGCGGGAACTGACACAGATACGCAGTATTTT. Its protein product is CASSQIAGTDTDTQYF. V is TRBV4-1 and J is TRBJ2-3, with TRBD2 identical over 8 bases. Trimming at V came to 2 bases and at J to 2 bases, leaving 6 bases not matched to a gene. CDR3 size: 16 residues. Germline-derived CDR1 and CDR2 are MGHRA and YSYEKL.

This sequence joins TRBV13 and TRBJ2-3; 8 nucleotides align to TRBD2. Looked up from germline, CDR1 is PRHDT and CDR2 is FYEKMQ (reference sequence). This CDR3 has 15 amino acids. The trim removed 5 bases at V and 2 bases at J, leaving 6 bases unmatched. The DNA for the CDR3 is TGTGCCAGCAGCGCGGGAGGCGGCTACACAGATACGCAGTATTTT. Amino acid sequence: CASSAGGGYTDTQYF.

The J gene is TRBJ2-1, the V gene TRBV9; 13 bases align to TRBD2. V lost 0 bases to trimming and J lost 3 bases; unmatched junction nucleotides: 0. The CDR3 spans 16 residues. CDR1 SGDLS and CDR2 YYNGEE come from the germline V gene. The CDR3 nucleotides are TGTGCCAGCAGCGTAGGGACTAGCGGGGGCTACAATGAGCAGTTCTTC. Its protein is CASSVGTSGGYNEQFF. The variable domain in full, completed from reference TRBV9 and TRBJ2-1, reads DSGVTQTPKHLITATGQRVTLRCSPRSGDLSVYWYQQSLDQGLQFLIQYYNGEERAKGNILERFSAQQFPDLHSELNLSSLELGDSALYFCASSVGTSGGYNEQFFGPGTRLTVL.

This clone was seen a handful of times. The chain uses TRBV2 and TRBJ2-1, with 7 bases fitting TRBD1. V lost 6 bases to trimming and J lost 5 bases; unmatched junction nucleotides: 7. The germline CDR1 and CDR2 sequences are SNHLY and FYNNEI. This CDR3 spans 14 amino acids. The CDR3 sequence is CASSPDRIDNEQFF. DNA for the CDR3: TGTGCCAGCAGCCCGGACAGGATTGACAATGAGCAGTTCTTC.

The rearrangement joins TRBV5-6 to TRBJ1-2; D might be TRBD1 (6 bases). The CDR3 is made up of 15 amino acids. The germline V and J ends were trimmed by 1 base and 3 bases, with 13 bases remaining between them. Germline V gene sequence: CDR1 SGHDT, CDR2 YYEEEE. The CDR3 loop is CASSLPQGYDYGYTF. The CDR3 nucleotides are TGTGCCAGCAGCTTGCCGCAGGGGTATGACTATGGCTACACCTTC.

V gene TRBV6-5 combines with J gene TRBJ2-2; D gene unclear. The CDR3 is 14 residues long. Trimming pared 2 bases from V and 4 bases from J, leaving 8 bases between. The germline CDR1 and CDR2 sequences are MNHEY and SVGAGI. CDR3 residues: CASSYAGSTGELFF. The CDR3 DNA sequence: TGTGCCAGCAGTTACGCCGGAAGCACCGGGGAGCTGTTTTTT.

This chain joins TRBV5-4 and TRBJ2-3; D is ambiguous. The length of the CDR3 is 15 residues. Trimming took off 4 bases at V and 4 bases at J, with 16 bases between the two ends. The germline gives CDR1 SGHNT, CDR2 YYREEE (reference sequence). This chain's CDR3 is CASSQTRSLPDTQYF. CDR3 bases: TGTGCCAGCAGCCAGACACGGTCCCTCCCAGATACGCAGTATTTT.

This clone appeared a few times. This chain links TRBV5-6 with TRBJ1-5; 10 bases are shared with TRBD1. CDR1 and CDR2 (germline): SGHDT, YYEEEE. With V trimmed by 3 bases and J by 4 bases, 7 bases remained unmatched. The CDR3 has 16 residues. The CDR3 region is CASSSGTGDGNQPQHF. As DNA, the CDR3 is TGTGCCAGCAGCTCCGGGACAGGGGATGGTAATCAGCCCCAGCATTTT.